The text below deals with one T cell receptor beta chain. Its cognate antigen is unknown. This sample is drawn from a study of T cells in Graves' hyperthyroidism and ophthalmopathy. General study points: The blood repertoire included most of the expanded thyroid clonotypes above 0.001.

Amplified TCR beta CDR3 regions derived from RNA transcripts. The HTBI primer set was used in a first-round RT-PCR of the TCR CDR3. TCRdb recomputed calls from the multiplex PCR reads with MiXCR, one row per CDR3 protein. Among under 350,000 distinct CDR3 sequences listed, 15% to 20% were seen once. V was clipped by 0 bases and J by 6 bases; unmatched bases: 3. The CDR3 covers 16 residues. Germline CDR1 and CDR2: SEHNR and FQNEAQ (reference sequence). Graves' hyperthyroidism showing no ophthalmopathy progression within 18 months was considered stable. Input material: blood. The V and J genes are TRBV7-9 and TRBJ2-1; 12 nucleotides agree with TRBD2. This receptor was obtained from a woman aged 50 to 65 with Graves' hyperthyroidism. The CDR3 loop is CASSLALAGGPNEQFF. DNA for the CDR3: TGTGCCAGCAGCTTAGCGCTAGCGGGAGGGCCCAATGAGCAGTTCTTC. Full variable domain (missing parts from reference TRBV7-9 and TRBJ2-1): DTGVSQNPRHKITKRGQNVTFRCDPISEHNRLYWYRQTLGQGPEFLTYFQNEAQLEKSRLLSDRFSAERPKGSFSTLEIQRTEQGDSAMYLCASSLALAGGPNEQFFGPGTRLTVL.